Below, 17 T cell receptor beta chains from the same sample are listed, as sequenced in a study of regulatory T cells in long-lasting Graves disease. Time point meaning: newly diagnosed GD, antithyroid drugs for less than 3 months. Isolated PBMC RNA provided the starting material for the TCR library. TCR beta libraries were built with iRepertoire HTBI primers and Arm-PCR of CDR3 regions. TCRdb processed the multiplex PCR reads anew with MiXCR; each CDR3 protein has one entry. The data contain roughly 500,000 distinct CDR3 sequences, about 12% of them singletons. The same data also went into a second study, on T cells in Graves' hyperthyroidism and ophthalmopathy.

Sequenced material: peripheral blood mononuclear cells (PBMCs), taken at new diagnosis, from a patient treated with antithyroid drugs. The receptors originated from a woman aged 25 to 45 with Graves disease.

In DNA form, the CDR3 reads TGTGCCAGCAGCCGCGGACGTCGAGAGCAGTTCTTC. As protein: CASSRGRREQFF. This chain joins TRBV7-2 and TRBJ2-1, with D hard to call. Per germline, CDR1 SGHTA and CDR2 FQGNSA. Deletions cut 5 bases from V and 10 bases from J, with 12 bases between. There are 12 residues in the CDR3.

This clonotype has at least ten counts. V gene TRBV27 combines with J gene TRBJ2-1; D remains ambiguous. The V and J ends lost 7 bases and 6 bases respectively, with 19 bases between them. Per germline, CDR1 MNHEY and CDR2 SMNVEV (reference sequence). There are 15 residues in the CDR3. The CDR3 DNA sequence: TGTGCCAGCACCTCCATTTATCGCGGCACCAATGAGCAGTTCTTC. It yields the protein CASTSIYRGTNEQFF.

This chain links TRBV15 with TRBJ2-3; D call uncertain. Germline V gene sequence: CDR1 LNHNV, CDR2 YYDKDF (reference sequence). V lost 6 bases to trimming and J lost 3 bases, with 10 bases between them. CDR3 size: 13 residues. In DNA, the CDR3 is TGTGCCACCAGAAAAGACTGGACAGATACGCAGTATTTT. It encodes CATRKDWTDTQYF.

The sample holds many counts of this clonotype. The chain is built from TRBV12-3 or TRBV12-4 and TRBJ1-2; D perhaps matches TRBD1 (5 bases). This CDR3 has 13 amino acids. Trimming stripped 4 bases from V and 6 bases from J, with 12 bases between. The CDR3 reads CASSYGGPDGYTF. CDR3 nucleotide sequence: TGTGCCAGCAGTTATGGGGGTCCCGATGGCTACACCTTC.

This clonotype appeared many times. The chain has TRBV5-1 and TRBJ2-7; either TRBD1 or TRBD2 may supply D (5 bases each). The germline V and J ends were trimmed by 0 bases and 3 bases, with 10 bases remaining between them. Germline CDR1 SGHRS, CDR2 YFSETQ. The CDR3 contains 14 residues. CDR3 coding DNA: TGCGCCAGCAGCTTGGGGGACGCATTCTACGAGCAGTACTTC. It specifies CASSLGDAFYEQYF.

This clonotype was found many times. This chain links TRBV27 with TRBJ2-7, with D unresolved. The V gene's germline CDR1 is MNHEY and CDR2 SMNVEV (reference sequence). The CDR3 sequence is 14 residues long. Trimming took off 5 bases at V and 4 bases at J, with 15 bases between the two ends. CDR3 DNA sequence: TGTGCCAGCAGTCTAAACCCCACTGTTTACGAGCAGTACTTC. Its protein product is CASSLNPTVYEQYF.

This clonotype was counted many times. The rearrangement joins TRBV27 to TRBJ2-1; 11 bases line up with TRBD2. V lost 6 bases, J lost 1 base, and 5 bases stayed unmatched. The CDR3 is 16 residues long. Germline-derived CDR1 and CDR2 are MNHEY and SMNVEV (reference sequence). For the CDR3, the DNA is TGTGCCAGCAGAGATGGGACTAGCGGTTCCTACAATGAGCAGTTCTTC. It codes for CASRDGTSGSYNEQFF.

V usage is TRBV19 and J usage is TRBJ2-1, with D hard to call. CDR1 and CDR2 (germline): LNHDA, SQIVND (reference sequence). The germline V and J ends were trimmed by 5 bases and 9 bases, with 11 bases remaining between them. The CDR3 sequence is 12 residues long. CDR3 sequence reads: CASSVSWGEQFF. For the CDR3, the DNA is TGTGCCAGTAGTGTCAGTTGGGGTGAGCAGTTCTTC. Based on the CDR3 plus reference TRBV19 and TRBJ2-1, the full variable domain is DGGITQSPKYLFRKEGQNVTLSCEQNLNHDAMYWYRQDPGQGLRLIYYSQIVNDFQKGDIAEGYSVSREKKESFPLTVTSAQKNPTAFYLCASSVSWGEQFFGPGTRLTVL.

This clonotype was seen many times. The V gene is TRBV2, the J gene TRBJ2-3; D might be TRBD1 or TRBD2, each matching 5 bases. The V end was cut by 7 bases, the J end by 5 bases, with 16 bases between. The CDR3 covers 14 residues. The germline V gene has CDR1 SNHLY and CDR2 FYNNEI. CDR3 sequence: CASMGRVGEDTQYF. DNA of the CDR3: TGTGCCAGCATGGGCAGGGTGGGAGAAGATACGCAGTATTTT.

This clonotype came up many times. The V call is TRBV5-1, the J call TRBJ2-3, with 8 bases fitting TRBD1. V shed 5 bases, J shed 3 bases, and the junction held 8 bases outside the gene matches. In germline, CDR1 is SGHRS, CDR2 YFSETQ. This CDR3 has 15 amino acids. CDR3 in DNA: TGCGCCAGCAGGGAACCAACAGGGGGGACAGATACGCAGTATTTT. Residues: CASREPTGGTDTQYF.

This clonotype has at least ten counts. The chain combines TRBV2 with TRBJ2-1; 11 positions agree with TRBD2. Germline V gene lookup returns CDR1 SNHLY and CDR2 FYNNEI. The CDR3 consists of 16 residues. J lost 8 bases, V lost 1 base, and 7 bases had no gene match. This CDR3 is CASSEVTSGSFHEQFF. The CDR3 nucleotides are TGTGCCAGCAGTGAAGTTACTAGCGGGAGCTTCCATGAGCAGTTCTTC.

This clonotype was picked up many times. The chain links TRBV4-1 to TRBJ1-6; 7 nucleotides line up with TRBD1. This CDR3 has 14 residues. V shed 0 bases, J shed 9 bases, and the junction held 2 bases outside the gene matches. Germline V gene lookup returns CDR1 MGHRA and CDR2 YSYEKL. The CDR3 reads CASSQDRTGSPLHF. The CDR3 coding sequence is TGCGCCAGCAGCCAAGATCGGACAGGTTCACCCCTCCACTTT.

In its sample, this clonotype was seen many times. The chain has TRBV27 and TRBJ2-1, with no clear D. Germline assignment: CDR1 MNHEY and CDR2 SMNVEV (reference sequence). V gave up 2 bases and J gave up 4 bases, with 9 bases separating them. This CDR3 comprises 14 residues. DNA of the CDR3: TGTGCCAGCAGTTTAAGGGCCGCTTACAATGAGCAGTTCTTC. Translation: CASSLRAAYNEQFF.

This clonotype appeared many times. V is TRBV19 and J is TRBJ1-5, with a weak D call TRBD1 (5 bases). Trimming shortened V by 3 bases and J by 0 bases, and 21 bases separated the two germline ends. The CDR3 runs 19 residues. Germline CDR1 LNHDA, CDR2 SQIVND (reference sequence). DNA for the CDR3: TGTGCCAGTAGTATTGACGCCCCAGGACAAGACTATAGCAATCAGCCCCAGCATTTT. This codes for CASSIDAPGQDYSNQPQHF.

Many counts were recorded for this clonotype. The V gene is TRBV6-9, the J gene TRBJ1-2, with 8 bases matching TRBD1. The V gene end was trimmed by 2 bases and the J gene end by 4 bases; junction bases not matched to a gene: 3. The CDR3 covers 14 residues. Germline CDR1 is MNHGY and CDR2 is SVAAGI. The CDR3 sequence: CASSYRQGIYGYTF. CDR3 bases: TGTGCCAGCAGTTATAGACAGGGGATCTATGGCTACACCTTC.

This chain connects TRBV3-1 to TRBJ1-1; D possibly corresponds to TRBD1 (6 bases). This CDR3 comprises 15 residues. Trimming cost V 4 bases and J 6 bases, with 18 bases left between them. Germline V gene data show CDR1 as LGHDT and CDR2 as YNNKEL (reference sequence). DNA of the CDR3: TGTGCCAGCAGCCCTTGGGACACCGCCGGGTCTGAAGCTTTCTTT. This translates into CASSPWDTAGSEAFF. The whole variable domain, remainder taken from reference TRBV3-1 and TRBJ1-1, is DTAVSQTPKYLVTQMGNDKSIKCEQNLGHDTMYWYKQDSKKFLKIMFSYNNKELIINETVPNRFSPKSPDKAHLNLHINSLELGDSAVYFCASSPWDTAGSEAFFGQGTRLTVV.

This clonotype showed up many times. This likely comes from a read error, as the CDR3 has no conserved phenylalanine or tryptophan at its end. The CDR3 DNA is TGCGCCAGCAGCTTTCTGGGGGGAAGAGCGAACACTGAAGCTTTCCTT. Translated, it gives CASSFLGGRANTEAFL. The J gene is TRBJ1-1, the V gene TRBV5-1; the D gene is possibly TRBD1 (5 bases). V gave up 2 bases and J gave up 1 base, with 15 bases separating them. Per the germline V gene, CDR1 is SGHRS and CDR2 is YFSETQ. This CDR3 comprises 16 residues.